Detailed here is one TCR beta chain. In this sample, this clone turned up once. What antigen it recognizes has not been identified. No much larger clone is present one base from it, and per-base qualities are unavailable. Library preparation employed the immunoSEQ multiplex PCR assay. TCRdb holds this immuneACCESS table with in-frame rearrangements only. Some clones are missing; in checked studies, unresolved V genes explain under half, and the rest has no known cause. The sample has approximately 92,000 clones on record, approximately 93% of them singletons. The ten most abundant clones make up 1.5% of the sample. This specimen comes from a study of control samples from healthy donors and cancer patients (dated by TCRdb to about 2020). The sequence derives from a woman under 40 in good health. The specimen sequenced was blood.

At the DNA level, the sequence is TGTGCCAGCAGCACGACAGGGGTCACTGAAGCTTTCTTT. Its protein is CASSTTGVTEAFF. This chain is built from TRBV6-5 and TRBJ1-1, and 8 junction bases match TRBD1. Reading from cysteine to phenylalanine, the CDR3 counts 13 amino acids. Here the CDR3 DNA is all that survives: 39 bases in frame from base 1. Via the germline V gene, CDR1 is MNHEY and CDR2 SVGAGI. V ends up 6 bases short and J 4 bases short, with an unmatched junction base count of 4.